These 11 T cell receptor beta chains came from one sample sequenced in a study of vaccination effects on CD4 cells after COVID-19 (dated by TCRdb to 2021 to 2024). The ViraFEST assay stimulated PBMC with viral peptide pools and then used TCR sequencing to identify antigen-specific CD4+ T cell clonotypes by expansion. After less than eleven days of culture, CD4+ T cells were isolated with the EasySep CD4+ T cell isolation kit. PCR-confirmed SARS-CoV-2 infection had occurred in convalescent patients between March and December 2020, before the Alpha, Beta and Delta variants emerged in the United States. Library creation used the immunoSEQ multiplex PCR assay. TCRdb retrieved this table from immuneACCESS and kept in-frame rearrangements only. Not all clones are present; in checked studies, unresolved V genes account for under half, and no reason is known for the remainder. In all, the sample holds 42,000 or so clones, and roughly four fifths of those were seen once. Under 30% of the sample lies in the top ten.

No antigens are known for them. Sequenced here: CD4+ T cells from PBMCs cultured with a peptide pool, sampled before COVID-19 vaccination. Receptor source: a human donor who had a prior SARS-CoV-2 infection.

This rearrangement joins TRBV4-2 to TRBJ1-4; a possible D gene is TRBD1 (6 bases). The length of the CDR3 is 20 residues. Germline V CDR1 and CDR2: LGHNA, YNFKEQ. Trimming pared 4 bases from V and 3 bases from J, leaving 27 bases between. The CDR3 reads CASSPGIPWGRERPNEKLFF. The CDR3 DNA reads TGTGCCAGCAGCCCAGGAATCCCCTGGGGGCGCGAAAGACCTAATGAAAAACTGTTTTTT.

The chain recombines TRBV7-9 with TRBJ1-2; D is ambiguous. Trimming took 1 base from V and 9 from J, leaving 12 bases between them. This CDR3 is 13 amino acids long. The V gene's germline CDR1 is SEHNR and CDR2 FQNEAQ (reference sequence). CDR3 region: CASSLGQDSRYTF. CDR3 nucleotides: TGTGCCAGCAGCTTAGGTCAGGACTCACGCTACACCTTC. The full variable domain, in which reference TRBV7-9 and TRBJ1-2 provide the parts outside the CDR3, is DTGVSQNPRHKITKRGQNVTFRCDPISEHNRLYWYRQTLGQGPEFLTYFQNEAQLEKSRLLSDRFSAERPKGSFSTLEIQRTEQGDSAMYLCASSLGQDSRYTFGSGTRLTVV.

The J gene is TRBJ1-2, the V gene TRBV7-2, with a weak D call TRBD1 (5 bases). The V end was cut by 2 bases, the J end by 4 bases, with 17 bases between. The CDR3 spans 16 residues. Germline assignment: CDR1 SGHTA and CDR2 FQGNSA. The CDR3: CASSLTSVGGPYGYTF. CDR3 coding DNA: TGTGCCAGCAGCTTAACCAGTGTTGGGGGACCCTATGGCTACACCTTC.

The chain employs TRBV6-2 or TRBV6-3 and TRBJ2-7; D remains ambiguous. Trimming removed 5 bases at V and 6 bases at J, with 8 bases between. From germline, CDR1 is MNHEY and CDR2 SVGEGT. CDR3 length: 11 residues. The CDR3 region is CASSDGPEQYF. The CDR3 region has the DNA TGTGCCAGCAGTGACGGACCCGAGCAGTACTTC.

This clone has a handful of counts. The chain recombines TRBV4-3 with TRBJ1-2; TRBD1 aligns across 9 bases. The CDR3 spans 17 residues. The germline V gene encodes CDR1 LGHNA and CDR2 YSLEER. V dropped 1 base and J dropped 3; count of bases not matched to a gene: 9. For the CDR3, the DNA is TGCGCCAGCAGCCAAGTTACCGGGACAGGGACCGACTATGGCTACACCTTC. It specifies CASSQVTGTGTDYGYTF.

The V and J genes are TRBV5-3 and TRBJ2-7; D not certain. TRBV5-3 is an open reading frame whose function is uncertain. This CDR3 spans 17 amino acids. The CDR3 is CPQRKTPARYPKYEQYF. In DNA, the CDR3 is TGTCCTCAACGGAAGACTCCCGCCCGATACCCCAAATACGAGCAGTACTTC.

This sequence joins TRBV7-3 and TRBJ2-3, with TRBD2 matching 9 bases. In germline, CDR1 is SGHTA, CDR2 FQGTGA. Trimming removed 2 bases from V and 1 base from J; junction bases left unmatched: 4. This CDR3 contains 16 residues. Written as DNA, the CDR3 is TGTGCCAGCAGCTTAGTTGGCGGGAGGGGCACAGATACGCAGTATTTT. Translation gives CASSLVGGRGTDTQYF.

V usage is TRBV18 and J usage is TRBJ2-7; 7 nucleotides match TRBD1. The CDR3 is made up of 15 amino acids. CDR1 is KGHSH and CDR2 is LQKENI in the germline V gene. The V gene end was trimmed by 3 bases and the J gene end by 5 bases; junction bases not matched to a gene: 10. CDR3 DNA sequence: TGTGCCAGCTCACCCATCGTGACAGGGTCCCACGAGCAGTACTTC. Translation: CASSPIVTGSHEQYF.

This clone was seen only a few times. The CDR3 sequence: CASSVATGGKETQYF. The DNA of the CDR3 is TGTGCCAGCAGCGTAGCTACAGGGGGCAAAGAGACCCAGTACTTC. The chain links TRBV9 to TRBJ2-5; 9 positions match TRBD1. The V and J ends lost 0 bases and 3 bases, in that order; junction bases with no gene match: 3. The CDR3 loop spans 15 amino acids. The germline CDR1 and CDR2 sequences are SGDLS and YYNGEE. Drawing the rest from reference TRBV9 and TRBJ2-5, the complete variable domain is DSGVTQTPKHLITATGQRVTLRCSPRSGDLSVYWYQQSLDQGLQFLIQYYNGEERAKGNILERFSAQQFPDLHSELNLSSLELGDSALYFCASSVATGGKETQYFGPGTRLLVL.

The CDR3 spells CASSLTGTSGSTDTQYF. The CDR3, as DNA: TGTGCCAGCAGCTTAACCGGGACTAGCGGAAGCACAGATACGCAGTATTTT. The rearrangement joins TRBV7-3 to TRBJ2-3; TRBD2 aligns across 11 bases. Germline CDR1 reads SGHTA; CDR2 reads FQGTGA. With V trimmed by 0 bases and J by 0 bases, 2 bases remained unmatched. The CDR3 sequence is 17 residues long.

This rearrangement joins TRBV10-3 to TRBJ2-1; D call uncertain. Germline V gene sequence: CDR1 ENHRY, CDR2 SYGVKD. The CDR3 runs 12 residues. Trimming left V 1 base short and J 7 bases short, with 5 bases between. The CDR3 loop is CAISELRNEQFF. CDR3 DNA: TGTGCCATCAGTGAGTTAAGGAATGAGCAGTTCTTC.